The clone carrying this T cell receptor (beta chain) was counted at least ten times. Its antigen is not identified. These data belong to a study of cytomegalovirus exposure and HLA in healthy donors. Study-wide context: Ancestry clustering placed about 80% of approximately 420 genotyped donors in the Caucasian-associated cluster.

General observations from the study: Follow-up analysis later connected one missense variant in DCLRE1C with trimming of TCR beta V- and J-genes. Cytomegalovirus-associated TCR beta chains were listed, numbering around 150. In a later analysis, an Asian-associated ancestry cluster reportedly showed fewer N-insertions than the approximately 670-donor mean.

Vbeta (60) and Jbeta (13) primers were used in the PCR. This table comes from immunoSEQ multiplex PCR, and its TCRdb copy is limited to in-frame clones, with some not included. The data hold 99,000 or so clones, with about 16% observed a single time. The CDR3 loop spans 13 amino acids. Per germline, CDR1 SEHNR and CDR2 FQNEAQ (reference sequence). The V end was cut by 3 bases, the J end by 5 bases, with 11 bases between. J is TRBJ2-7 and V is TRBV7-9, with D maybe TRBD2 (5 bases). The clonotype originates from a female donor in good health and CMV-seronegative. Sequenced sample: PBMCs. The CDR3 here is CASSFTSGNEQYF. The DNA of the CDR3 is TGTGCCAGCAGCTTCACTAGTGGAAACGAGCAGTACTTC.